The next 29 T cell receptor beta chains were all read from a single sample in a study of low-dose radiotherapy and immunotherapy resistance in tumors. TRAV- and TRBV-specific primers were used for first-strand cDNA, which covered alpha and beta chains. The authors ran about 21 PCR cycles to amplify TCRs with a constant-region primer and V-primer adapter. Using its own MiXCR run on the reads, TCRdb lists one record per CDR3 protein. The sample shows tens of thousands of distinct CDR3 sequences, about 30% of them seen only once. Time point indicated: before trial treatment. The sequenced sample was PBMCs, obtained before treatment. The receptors come from a male donor with rectosigmoid adenocarcinoma.

The gene calls are TRBV6-2 or TRBV6-3 and TRBJ2-7, with 9 bases lining up with TRBD1. This CDR3 has 15 amino acids. V trimming: 5 bases; J trimming: 0 bases; junction bases outside the gene matches: 5. Per the germline V gene, CDR1 is MNHEY and CDR2 is SVGEGT. The CDR3 bases are TGTGCCAGCAGTAAGGGACAGGGTAGCTCCTACGAGCAGTACTTC. As protein: CASSKGQGSSYEQYF.

The chain employs TRBV20-1 and TRBJ2-1; 8 bases match TRBD2. Trimming took 0 bases from V and 2 from J; bases not matched to a gene: 9. CDR3 length: 17 residues. In germline, CDR1 is DFQATT, CDR2 SNEGSKA (reference sequence). In DNA, the CDR3 is TGCAGTGCTAGAGATCATAGTGGCGGGAGGCCCTACAATGAGCAGTTCTTC. It translates to CSARDHSGGRPYNEQFF.

Regarding this clonotype: A far larger clone is one base from this, pointing to a likely read error. The chain links TRBV7-6 to TRBJ1-1, with 10 bases aligning to TRBD1. CDR1 SGHVS and CDR2 FNYEAQ come from the germline V gene. CDR3 size: 14 residues. The CDR3 loop is CASSFSTGGTETFF. The CDR3 coding sequence is TGTGCCAGCAGCTTCTCGACAGGGGGCACTGAAACTTTCTTT.

There are many counts of this clonotype. The gene calls are TRBV4-1 and TRBJ2-3; 11 bases match TRBD2. This CDR3 is 18 amino acids long. Trimming at V came to 4 bases and at J to 3 bases, leaving 12 bases not matched to a gene. The germline CDR1 and CDR2 sequences are MGHRA and YSYEKL. DNA for the CDR3: TGCGCCAGCAGCCGGATACTAGCGGGAGTGAAGAGGACAGATACGCAGTATTTT. Its translation is CASSRILAGVKRTDTQYF.

This clonotype showed up just a few times. CDR3 coding DNA: TGCGCCAGCAGGCGGGAGGTCTCCTACAATGAGCAGTTCTTC. This sequence encodes CASRREVSYNEQFF. This chain uses TRBV10-2 with TRBJ2-1, with TRBD2 matching over 8 bases. J lost 0 bases, V lost 6 bases, and 1 base had no gene match. CDR3 size: 14 residues. CDR1 is WSHSY and CDR2 is SAAADI in the germline V gene.

This clonotype was observed at least ten times. The V and J genes are TRBV7-2 and TRBJ2-7, with 7 bases identical to TRBD2. Germline assignment: CDR1 SGHTA and CDR2 FQGNSA. The CDR3 has 14 residues. V lost 7 bases and J lost 2; bases outside the gene matches: 8. This chain's CDR3 is CASTGWGGPYEQYF. DNA for the CDR3: TGTGCCAGCACCGGATGGGGGGGACCCTACGAGCAGTACTTC. The entire variable domain, with the rest obtained from reference TRBV7-2 and TRBJ2-7, is as follows: GAGVSQSPSNKVTEKGKDVELRCDPISGHTALYWYRQSLGQGLEFLIYFQGNSAPDKSGLPSDRFSAERTGGSVSTLTIQRTQQEDSAVYLCASTGWGGPYEQYFGPGTRLTVT.

This clonotype was recorded many times. V gene TRBV7-9 combines with J gene TRBJ1-5; TRBD1 might be the D (5 bases). This CDR3 is 14 amino acids long. V was cut by 5 bases and J by 4 bases, with 12 bases left in between. The germline gives CDR1 SEHNR, CDR2 FQNEAQ (reference sequence). The CDR3 region is CASSPGPGNQPQHF. In DNA, the CDR3 is TGTGCCAGCAGCCCGGGGCCGGGAAATCAGCCCCAGCATTTT. The entire variable domain, with the rest obtained from reference TRBV7-9 and TRBJ1-5, is as follows: DTGVSQNPRHKITKRGQNVTFRCDPISEHNRLYWYRQTLGQGPEFLTYFQNEAQLEKSRLLSDRFSAERPKGSFSTLEIQRTEQGDSAMYLCASSPGPGNQPQHFGDGTRLSIL.

The chain employs TRBV20-1 and TRBJ1-2; TRBD1 might be the D (6 bases). The CDR3 loop spans 13 amino acids. Germline loops: CDR1 DFQATT, CDR2 SNEGSKA (reference sequence). V was cut by 0 bases and J by 7 bases, with 12 bases left in between. Here the CDR3 reads CSARDLTGGGYTF. The CDR3, as DNA: TGCAGTGCTAGAGACCTGACAGGTGGTGGCTACACCTTC.

This clonotype was seen ten or more times. The CDR3 reads CASSKAPGHETQYF. The DNA of the CDR3 is TGTGCCAGCAGCAAAGCTCCAGGGCATGAGACCCAGTACTTC. The rearrangement joins TRBV21-1 to TRBJ2-5; TRBD1 is the table's D call and was not checked against the DNA. TRBV21-1 corresponds to a pseudogene. The CDR3 is 14 residues long.

This clonotype occurred a few times. V usage is TRBV28 and J usage is TRBJ2-1; D uncertain. The CDR3 is made up of 14 amino acids. Germline V gene lookup returns CDR1 MDHEN and CDR2 SYDVKM. The germline V and J ends were trimmed by 5 bases and 0 bases, with 8 bases remaining between them. CDR3 nucleotides: TGTGCCAGCAGTCCACAGAGCTCCTACAATGAGCAGTTCTTC. Its protein is CASSPQSSYNEQFF. Together with reference TRBV28 and TRBJ2-1, the CDR3 gives the full variable domain: DVKVTQSSRYLVKRTGEKVFLECVQDMDHENMFWYRQDPGLGLRLIYFSYDVKMKEKGDIPEGYSVSREKKERFSLILESASTNQTSMYLCASSPQSSYNEQFFGPGTRLTVL.

This chain uses TRBV7-2 with TRBJ2-7; 10 bases match TRBD1. Germline values: CDR1 SGHTA, CDR2 FQGNSA. The CDR3 is 17 amino acids. V lost 5 bases, J lost 3 bases, and 13 bases stayed unmatched. The CDR3 coding sequence is TGTGCCAGCAGCGCAGGACCCGGGACAGGGGAAAGCTACGAGCAGTACTTC. Its protein is CASSAGPGTGESYEQYF.

This clonotype was recorded a few times. The V gene is TRBV7-2, the J gene TRBJ2-5; perhaps TRBD1 as D (5 bases). The germline V gene has CDR1 SGHTA and CDR2 FQGNSA. This CDR3 region has 12 residues. The V end lost 3 bases, the J end lost 4 bases, and 6 bases lay between the germline ends. The CDR3 loop reads CASSFRGETQYF. CDR3 coding DNA: TGTGCCAGCAGCTTTAGGGGAGAGACCCAGTACTTC.

There are many counts of this clonotype. The V and J genes are TRBV9 and TRBJ2-2; D possibly corresponds to TRBD1 (5 bases). This CDR3 is 15 amino acids long. Germline-derived CDR1 and CDR2 are SGDLS and YYNGEE. V was shortened by 0 bases and J by 4 bases, with 10 bases between the two germline ends. CDR3 in DNA: TGTGCCAGCAGCGTAGGCAGGGCCGGCACCGGGGAGCTGTTTTTT. Translation: CASSVGRAGTGELFF.

This clonotype was detected many times. The chain carries TRBV19 and TRBJ2-2; D is uncertain. This CDR3 is built from 14 residues. V dropped 3 bases and J dropped 3 bases, with 8 bases sitting between them. The germline V gene has CDR1 LNHDA and CDR2 SQIVND (reference sequence). The CDR3 loop is CASSIGQYTGELFF. In DNA, the CDR3 is TGTGCCAGTAGTATCGGGCAGTACACCGGGGAGCTGTTTTTT.

V usage is TRBV18 and J usage is TRBJ1-3, with D possibly being TRBD1 (5 bases). This CDR3 is built from 16 residues. Trimming pared 5 bases from V and 3 bases from J, leaving 17 bases between. CDR1 and CDR2 from the germline V gene are KGHSH and LQKENI. For the CDR3, the DNA is TGTGCCAGCTCAGCCTTAATCGGGACCGATGGAAACACCATATATTTT. Residues: CASSALIGTDGNTIYF.

This clonotype was observed at least ten times. The J gene is TRBJ1-5, the V gene TRBV27; tentative D call: TRBD1 (6 bases). The V and J ends lost 5 bases and 0 bases respectively, with 11 bases between them. Germline V gene data show CDR1 as MNHEY and CDR2 as SMNVEV (reference sequence). This CDR3 has 15 residues. The CDR3 here is CASSTLTGSNQPQHF. In DNA, the CDR3 is TGTGCCAGCAGTACCCTGACAGGTAGCAATCAGCCCCAGCATTTT.

This clonotype was seen at least ten times. The CDR3: CSARDPRGVSYEQYF. Written as DNA, the CDR3 is TGCAGTGCTAGAGATCCCCGGGGGGTTTCCTACGAGCAGTACTTC. The chain carries TRBV20-1 and TRBJ2-7; 7 nucleotides line up with TRBD2. This CDR3 has 15 amino acids. The V gene end was trimmed by 0 bases and the J gene end by 1 base; junction bases not matched to a gene: 6. CDR1 and CDR2 from the germline V gene are DFQATT and SNEGSKA (reference sequence).

This clonotype has at least ten counts. The chain joins TRBV19 to TRBJ2-2, with TRBD2 matching 12 bases. The CDR3 consists of 13 residues. The V segment lost 8 bases and the J segment 5 bases; nucleotides outside the gene matches: 0. Germline CDR1 LNHDA, CDR2 SQIVND (reference sequence). This CDR3 is CASGTSGTGELFF. The CDR3 DNA sequence: TGTGCCAGTGGGACTAGCGGGACCGGGGAGCTGTTTTTT. Full variable domain (missing parts from reference TRBV19 and TRBJ2-2): DGGITQSPKYLFRKEGQNVTLSCEQNLNHDAMYWYRQDPGQGLRLIYYSQIVNDFQKGDIAEGYSVSREKKESFPLTVTSAQKNPTAFYLCASGTSGTGELFFGEGSRLTVL.

This clonotype is medium-sized (0.01 to 0.1%). The V and J genes are TRBV28 and TRBJ1-6; 10 bases align to TRBD1. There are 13 residues in the CDR3. V shed 10 bases, J shed 9 bases, and the junction held 6 bases outside the gene matches. Germline assignment: CDR1 MDHEN and CDR2 SYDVKM. The CDR3 reads CAIGQGVSSPLHF. The CDR3 nucleotides are TGTGCCATCGGACAGGGGGTTAGTTCACCCCTCCACTTT.

The V call is TRBV6-8, the J call TRBJ1-1; possibly TRBD1 for D (5 bases). This CDR3 region has 13 residues. Germline CDR1 reads MNHGY; CDR2 reads SAAAGT. V was shortened by 0 bases and J by 6 bases, with 8 bases between the two germline ends. The DNA of the CDR3 is TGTGCCAGCAGTTACTCGGGGACCTCTGAAGCTTTCTTT. Its protein product is CASSYSGTSEAFF.

This clonotype appeared many times. The chain carries TRBV6-2 or TRBV6-3 and TRBJ2-7; D is uncertain. This CDR3 has 13 amino acids. V lost 2 bases to trimming and J lost 4 bases, with 9 bases between them. Germline-derived CDR1 and CDR2 are MNHEY and SVGEGT. This chain's CDR3 is CASSYASEYEQYF. CDR3 nucleotide sequence: TGTGCCAGCAGTTACGCGTCGGAGTACGAGCAGTACTTC.

This clonotype appeared many times. The chain uses TRBV4-1 and TRBJ2-7; D gene uncertain. This CDR3 has 15 amino acids. The germline V gene has CDR1 MGHRA and CDR2 YSYEKL. V lost 0 bases to trimming and J lost 3 bases, with 12 bases between them. In DNA, the CDR3 is TGCGCCAGCAGCCAAGATAGGCAAGCACGCTACGAGCAGTACTTC. This encodes CASSQDRQARYEQYF.

This chain uses TRBV20-1 with TRBJ2-1, with TRBD2 identical over 9 bases. Germline CDR1 reads DFQATT; CDR2 reads SNEGSKA (reference sequence). The CDR3 is made up of 17 amino acids. Germline trimming cut 1 base from V and 8 bases from J; bases unmatched to any gene: 15. CDR3 in DNA: TGCAGTGCTAGAGCCACGGTAGTACTAGCGGGCCAAGATGAGCAGTTCTTC. It is translated as CSARATVVLAGQDEQFF.

As for this clonotype: The junction and the germline gene differ at one end; a read error may be behind it. J is TRBJ1-2 and V is TRBV7-2; D ambiguous. Germline CDR1 is SGHTA and CDR2 is FQGNSA. The CDR3 runs to 14 residues. The CDR3 bases are TGTGCCAGCAGCCCGGTTCCTTTTAGCTATGGCCACAACTTC. This sequence encodes CASSPVPFSYGHNF.

The genes are TRBV11-2 and TRBJ2-7; 16 nucleotides line up with TRBD2. V dropped 7 bases and J dropped 3; count of bases not matched to a gene: 9. Germline V gene data show CDR1 as SGHAT and CDR2 as FQNNGV. This CDR3 spans 17 amino acids. The CDR3 coding sequence is TGTGCCAGCATCCCTCCGGGACTAGCGGGAGGGAACTACGAGCAGTACTTC. Protein product: CASIPPGLAGGNYEQYF.

This clonotype has ten or more counts. The J gene is TRBJ2-5, the V gene TRBV7-2; no reliable D call. V shed 1 base and J shed 2 bases, with 11 bases lying between them. Looked up from germline, CDR1 is SGHTA and CDR2 is FQGNSA. The CDR3 covers 15 residues. The DNA for the CDR3 is TGTGCCAGCAGCTTAGGGTCGTCGGTACAAGAGACCCAGTACTTC. It specifies CASSLGSSVQETQYF.

The chain couples TRBV5-1 to TRBJ2-5; tentative D call: TRBD2 (5 bases). Trimming took off 1 base at V and 5 bases at J, with 15 bases between the two ends. CDR1 and CDR2 from the germline V gene are SGHRS and YFSETQ. This CDR3 has 15 residues. The CDR3 DNA sequence: TGCGCCAGCAGCTTGTATGCGGGCGATCAGGAGACCCAGTACTTC. It translates to CASSLYAGDQETQYF. Supplemented by reference TRBV5-1 and TRBJ2-5, the full variable domain reads KAGVTQTPRYLIKTRGQQVTLSCSPISGHRSVSWYQQTPGQGLQFLFEYFSETQRNKGNFPGRFSGRQFSNSRSEMNVSTLELGDSALYLCASSLYAGDQETQYFGPGTRLLVL.

This clonotype has more than one count but fewer than ten. The V and J genes are TRBV4-2 and TRBJ2-5; D is unresolved. The CDR3 loop spans 13 amino acids. Trimming removed 1 base from V and 2 bases from J, with 5 bases in between. Germline V CDR1 and CDR2: LGHNA, YNFKEQ. The CDR3 sequence: CASSQGTQETQYF. The CDR3 nucleotides are TGTGCCAGCAGCCAAGGGACGCAAGAGACCCAGTACTTC.

This clonotype was seen many times. The chain couples TRBV28 to TRBJ1-2; maybe TRBD1 (5 bases). The CDR3 consists of 15 residues. V was shortened by 3 bases and J by 6 bases, with 17 bases between the two germline ends. CDR1 MDHEN and CDR2 SYDVKM come from the germline V gene. Here the CDR3 reads CASSFTSRGLNGYTF. In DNA form, the CDR3 reads TGTGCCAGCAGTTTTACGTCTAGGGGTTTAAATGGCTACACCTTC.